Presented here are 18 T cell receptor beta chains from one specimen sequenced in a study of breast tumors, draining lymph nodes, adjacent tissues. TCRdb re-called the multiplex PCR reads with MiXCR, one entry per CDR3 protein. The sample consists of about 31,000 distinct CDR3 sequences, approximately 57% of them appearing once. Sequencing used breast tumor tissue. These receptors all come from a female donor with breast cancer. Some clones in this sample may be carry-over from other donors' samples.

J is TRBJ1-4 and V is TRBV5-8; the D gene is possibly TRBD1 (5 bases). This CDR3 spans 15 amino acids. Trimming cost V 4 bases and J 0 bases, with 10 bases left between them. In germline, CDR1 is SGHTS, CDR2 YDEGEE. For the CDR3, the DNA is TGTGCCAGCAGCCCCGGACATTCAACTAATGAAAAACTGTTTTTT. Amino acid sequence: CASSPGHSTNEKLFF.

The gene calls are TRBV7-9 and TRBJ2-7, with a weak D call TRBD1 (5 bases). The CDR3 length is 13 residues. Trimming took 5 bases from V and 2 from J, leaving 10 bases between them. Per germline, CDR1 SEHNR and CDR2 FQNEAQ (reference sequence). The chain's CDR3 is CASSRDSTYEQYF. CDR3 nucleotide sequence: TGTGCCAGCAGCCGAGACAGCACCTACGAGCAGTACTTC.

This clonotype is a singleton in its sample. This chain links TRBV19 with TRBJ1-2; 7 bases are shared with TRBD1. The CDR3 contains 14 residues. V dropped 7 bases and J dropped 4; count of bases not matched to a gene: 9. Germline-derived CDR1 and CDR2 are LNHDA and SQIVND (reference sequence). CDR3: CASTKGAIIYGYTF. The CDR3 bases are TGTGCCAGTACAAAGGGGGCGATCATCTATGGCTACACCTTC.

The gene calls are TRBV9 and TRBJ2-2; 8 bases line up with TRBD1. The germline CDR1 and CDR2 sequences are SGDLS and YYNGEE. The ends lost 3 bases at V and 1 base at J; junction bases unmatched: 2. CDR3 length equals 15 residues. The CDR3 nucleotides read TGTGCCAGCAGCGACGGGACAGGGAACACCGGGGAGCTGTTTTTT. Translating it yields CASSDGTGNTGELFF.

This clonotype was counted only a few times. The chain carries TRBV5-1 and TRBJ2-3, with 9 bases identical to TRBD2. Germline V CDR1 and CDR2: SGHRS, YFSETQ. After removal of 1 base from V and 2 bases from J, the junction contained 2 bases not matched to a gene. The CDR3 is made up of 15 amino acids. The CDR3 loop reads CASSLPSGNTDTQYF. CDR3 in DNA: TGCGCCAGCAGCTTGCCTAGCGGGAACACAGATACGCAGTATTTT. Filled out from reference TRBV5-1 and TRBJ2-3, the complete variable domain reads KAGVTQTPRYLIKTRGQQVTLSCSPISGHRSVSWYQQTPGQGLQFLFEYFSETQRNKGNFPGRFSGRQFSNSRSEMNVSTLELGDSALYLCASSLPSGNTDTQYFGPGTRLTVL.

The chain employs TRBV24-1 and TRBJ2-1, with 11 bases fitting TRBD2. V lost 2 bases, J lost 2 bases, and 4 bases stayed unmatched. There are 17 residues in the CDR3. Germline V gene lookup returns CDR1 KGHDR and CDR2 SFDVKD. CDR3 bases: TGTGCCACCAGTGATTGGAATAGCGGGGGGGCCTACAATGAGCAGTTCTTC. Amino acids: CATSDWNSGGAYNEQFF.

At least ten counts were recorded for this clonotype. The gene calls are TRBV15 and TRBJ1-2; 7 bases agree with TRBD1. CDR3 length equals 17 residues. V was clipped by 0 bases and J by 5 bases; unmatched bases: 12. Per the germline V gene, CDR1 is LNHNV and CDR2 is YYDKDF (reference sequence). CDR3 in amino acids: CATSRDQGGRTGYGYTF. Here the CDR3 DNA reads TGTGCCACCAGCAGAGATCAGGGGGGCCGAACAGGGTATGGCTACACCTTC.

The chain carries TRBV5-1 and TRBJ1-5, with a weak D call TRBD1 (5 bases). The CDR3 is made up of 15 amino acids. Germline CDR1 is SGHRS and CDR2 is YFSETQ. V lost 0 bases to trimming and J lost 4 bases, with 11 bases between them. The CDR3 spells CASSLGAGRNQPQHF. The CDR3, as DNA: TGCGCCAGCAGCTTGGGGGCAGGGAGGAATCAGCCCCAGCATTTT.

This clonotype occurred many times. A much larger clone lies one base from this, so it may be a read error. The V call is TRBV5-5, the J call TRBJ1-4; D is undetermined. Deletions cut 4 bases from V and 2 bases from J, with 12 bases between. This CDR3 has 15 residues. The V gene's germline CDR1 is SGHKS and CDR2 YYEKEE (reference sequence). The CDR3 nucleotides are TGTGCCAGCAGCATCAAGCCGGCTACTAATGAAAAACTGTTTTTT. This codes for CASSIKPATNEKLFF.

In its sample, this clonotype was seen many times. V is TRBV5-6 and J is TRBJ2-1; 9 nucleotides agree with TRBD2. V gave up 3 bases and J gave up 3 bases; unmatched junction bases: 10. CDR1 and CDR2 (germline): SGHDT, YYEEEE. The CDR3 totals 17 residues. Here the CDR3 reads CASSWALGTSFYNEQFF. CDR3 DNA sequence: TGTGCCAGCAGCTGGGCCCTCGGGACTAGCTTCTACAATGAGCAGTTCTTC. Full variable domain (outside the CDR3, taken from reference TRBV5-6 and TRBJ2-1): DAGVTQSPTHLIKTRGQQVTLRCSPKSGHDTVSWYQQALGQGPQFIFQYYEEEERQRGNFPDRFSGHQFPNYSSELNVNALLLGDSALYLCASSWALGTSFYNEQFFGPGTRLTVL.

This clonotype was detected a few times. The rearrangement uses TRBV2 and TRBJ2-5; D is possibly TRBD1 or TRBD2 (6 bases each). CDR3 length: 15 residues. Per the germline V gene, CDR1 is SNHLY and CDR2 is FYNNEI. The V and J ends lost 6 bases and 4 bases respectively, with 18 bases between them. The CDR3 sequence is CASSLGGREVETQYF. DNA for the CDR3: TGTGCCAGCAGCCTGGGGGGCAGGGAGGTAGAGACCCAGTACTTC.

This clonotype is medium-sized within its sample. The DNA of the CDR3 is TGCAGCGGGGGGACTAGCGGGAACTACGAGCAGTACTTC. This translates into CSGGTSGNYEQYF. The chain uses TRBV29-1 and TRBJ2-7; the match to TRBD2 covers 13 bases. This CDR3 has 13 amino acids. Looked up from germline, CDR1 is SQVTM and CDR2 is ANQGSEA. J gave up 3 bases and V 7 bases, and 3 bases lay outside the gene matches.

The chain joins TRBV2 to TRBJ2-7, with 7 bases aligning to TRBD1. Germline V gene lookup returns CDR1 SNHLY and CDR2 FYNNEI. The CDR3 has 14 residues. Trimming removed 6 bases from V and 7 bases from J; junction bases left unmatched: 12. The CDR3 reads CASRGYVTGREQYF. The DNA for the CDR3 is TGTGCCAGCAGGGGGTATGTGACAGGGCGGGAGCAGTACTTC.

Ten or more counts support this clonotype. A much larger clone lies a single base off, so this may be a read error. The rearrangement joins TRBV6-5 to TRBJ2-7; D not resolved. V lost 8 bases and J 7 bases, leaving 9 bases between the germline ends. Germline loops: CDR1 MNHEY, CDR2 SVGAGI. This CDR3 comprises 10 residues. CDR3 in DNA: TGTGCCAGCGGGCCGGCTGAGCAGTACTTC. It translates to CASGPAEQYF.

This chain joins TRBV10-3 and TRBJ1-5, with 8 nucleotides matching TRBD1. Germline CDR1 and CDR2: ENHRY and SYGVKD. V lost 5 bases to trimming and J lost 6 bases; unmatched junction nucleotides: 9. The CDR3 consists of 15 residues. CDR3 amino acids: CAISTGTGGIQPQHF. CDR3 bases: TGTGCCATCAGTACCGGGACAGGCGGAATTCAGCCCCAGCATTTT.

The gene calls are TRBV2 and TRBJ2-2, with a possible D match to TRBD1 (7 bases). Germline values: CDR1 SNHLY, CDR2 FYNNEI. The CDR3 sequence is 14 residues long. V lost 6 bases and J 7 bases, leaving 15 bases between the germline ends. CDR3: CASRRDRAGGELFF. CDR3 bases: TGTGCCAGCAGAAGGGACAGAGCGGGCGGGGAGCTGTTTTTT.

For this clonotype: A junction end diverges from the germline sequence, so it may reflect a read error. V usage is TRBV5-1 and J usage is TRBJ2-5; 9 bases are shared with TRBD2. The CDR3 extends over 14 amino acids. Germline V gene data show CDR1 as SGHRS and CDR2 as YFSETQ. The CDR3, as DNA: TGCGCCAGCTTGCCGGGACTAGCCCAAGACACCCAGTACTTC. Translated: CASLPGLAQDTQYF.

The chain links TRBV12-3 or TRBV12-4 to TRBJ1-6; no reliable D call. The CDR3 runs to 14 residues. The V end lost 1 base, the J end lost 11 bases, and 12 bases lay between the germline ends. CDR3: CASSLGQEVPPLHF. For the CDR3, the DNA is TGTGCCAGCAGTTTAGGCCAGGAGGTTCCACCCCTCCACTTT.